Below, 28 T cell receptor beta chains from the same sample are listed, as sequenced in a study of CD8+ T cells in alopecia areata (dated by TCRdb to the late 2010s). The sample's time point label is to be understood as: about four weeks on oral tofacitinib. Interpreted using the paper, the treatment or condition label stands for: oral pan-JAK inhibitor, 5-10 mg twice daily. Preparation of the library involved the immunoSEQ multiplex PCR assay. RNA was extracted from all samples and reverse transcribed into cDNA, which served as template for TCR sequencing. Sourced from immuneACCESS, this table was stored by TCRdb with only in-frame sequences that have V and J called. A share of the clones is absent; for the studies checked, an unresolved V gene accounts for under half, and the remainder has no known explanation. This sample has around 200,000 clones in its table, and 64% of those were observed once. 4.2% of the sample goes to the ten largest clones.

Sequenced material: CD4+ T cells sorted from blood, taken at week 4, from a patient treated with tofacitinib. The receptors derive from a human donor with alopecia areata.

The gene calls are TRBV2 and TRBJ1-1; D call uncertain. Trimming left V 6 bases short and J 4 bases short, with 12 bases between. The CDR3 runs 13 residues. The germline gives CDR1 SNHLY, CDR2 FYNNEI. In nucleotides, the CDR3 is TGTGCCAGCAGAACAAATCCTGTCACTGAAGCTTTCTTT. Protein sequence: CASRTNPVTEAFF.

The genes are TRBV30 and TRBJ1-2; TRBD1 matches 7 bases. The CDR3 extends over 15 amino acids. Germline CDR1 GTSNPN, CDR2 SVGIG (reference sequence). V was pared by 2 bases and J by 3 bases, with 9 bases of the junction left unmatched. The CDR3 reads CAWSPGQLSDYGYTF. The CDR3 DNA is TGTGCCTGGAGTCCGGGACAGTTATCGGACTATGGCTACACCTTC.

This clone has more than one count but fewer than ten. The chain carries TRBV29-1 and TRBJ1-1, with D possibly TRBD1 on 6 matching bases. V gave up 6 bases and J gave up 1 base, with 9 bases separating them. The CDR3 consists of 12 residues. Germline CDR1 reads SQVTM; CDR2 reads ANQGSEA. CDR3 coding DNA: TGCAGCGTCCAACAGGGGAACACTGAAGCTTTCTTT. Amino acid sequence: CSVQQGNTEAFF.

Note on this clone: Other DNA sequences in this sample translate to the same CDR3. The chain is built from TRBV6-5 and TRBJ1-6; D not certain. CDR3 size: 12 residues. The V gene lost 0 bases and the J gene lost 9 bases, with 3 bases spanning the gap. Looked up from germline, CDR1 is MNHEY and CDR2 is SVGAGI. This CDR3 is CASSYSGSPLHF. CDR3 bases: TGTGCCAGCAGTTACTCAGGTTCACCCCTCCACTTT.

The chain is built from TRBV5-1 and TRBJ1-4; TRBD1 matches at 8 bases. V lost 0 bases, J lost 8 bases, and 6 bases stayed unmatched. Germline CDR1 is SGHRS and CDR2 is YFSETQ. The CDR3 spans 15 residues. CDR3 nucleotide sequence: TGCGCCAGCAGCTTGGGGGGGACAGGCCTCGAAAAACTGTTTTTT. This encodes CASSLGGTGLEKLFF.

V usage is TRBV2 and J usage is TRBJ1-4; 7 positions match TRBD1. The CDR3 covers 14 residues. Germline-derived CDR1 and CDR2 are SNHLY and FYNNEI. With V trimmed by 6 bases and J by 8 bases, 9 bases remained unmatched. The CDR3: CASRLDRVQEKLFF. CDR3 sequence (DNA): TGTGCCAGCAGACTAGACAGGGTGCAGGAAAAACTGTTTTTT.

This clone was counted only a few times. CDR3 residues: CASSSTDPYEQYF. DNA of the CDR3: TGCGCCAGCAGCTCGACGGATCCCTACGAGCAGTACTTC. J is TRBJ2-7 and V is TRBV5-1; no clear D gene. Trimming removed 3 bases at V and 2 bases at J, with 9 bases between. In germline, CDR1 is SGHRS, CDR2 YFSETQ. CDR3 length equals 13 residues.

This chain joins TRBV2 and TRBJ2-2, with D unresolved. The CDR3 contains 14 residues. Germline V gives CDR1 SNHLY, CDR2 FYNNEI. V was cut by 3 bases and J by 0 bases, with 5 bases left in between. The CDR3 loop is CASSEKPNTGELFF. The CDR3 DNA is TGTGCCAGCAGTGAGAAGCCGAACACCGGGGAGCTGTTTTTT.

This chain connects TRBV27 to TRBJ1-4, with D hard to call. CDR1 and CDR2 (germline): MNHEY, SMNVEV (reference sequence). V was trimmed by 2 bases and J by 5 bases, leaving 6 bases between them. The CDR3 is made up of 13 amino acids. CDR3 region: CASSLRANEKLFF. CDR3 DNA sequence: TGTGCCAGCAGTTTACGGGCCAATGAAAAACTGTTTTTT.

In its sample, this clone was seen a few times. This rearrangement joins TRBV5-1 to TRBJ2-5; D is possibly TRBD1 (6 bases). Trimming left V 3 bases short and J 5 bases short, with 14 bases between. The CDR3 contains 14 residues. CDR1 is SGHRS, CDR2 YFSETQ, per germline. In nucleotides, the CDR3 is TGCGCCAGCAGCTCCGGACAGCCCGGGGAGACCCAGTACTTC. Translation gives CASSSGQPGETQYF.

This sequence joins TRBV29-1 and TRBJ1-1; tentative D call: TRBD1 (5 bases). CDR1 and CDR2 from the germline V gene are SQVTM and ANQGSEA. Deletions cut 4 bases from V and 4 bases from J, with 13 bases between. The CDR3 covers 13 residues. The CDR3 DNA follows: TGCAGCGTTGTTGAAAGGGGTGGCACTGAAGCTTTCTTT. Translation gives CSVVERGGTEAFF.

This clone was picked up one time. The chain carries TRBV30 and TRBJ2-7, with 8 bases matching TRBD1. Germline lookup yields CDR1 GTSNPN and CDR2 SVGIG (reference sequence). This CDR3 comprises 12 residues. With 7 bases clipped from V and 2 bases from J, the junction kept 4 bases outside the gene matches. The CDR3 region has the DNA TGTGCCTTATTGACAGGGGCCTACGAGCAGTACTTC. It encodes CALLTGAYEQYF.

J is TRBJ2-3 and V is TRBV4-1; weak D call: TRBD2 (5 bases). The CDR3 sequence is 14 residues long. Looked up from germline, CDR1 is MGHRA and CDR2 is YSYEKL. V was cut by 2 bases and J by 8 bases, with 14 bases left in between. The CDR3 loop is CASSQLRGMATQYF. In DNA, the CDR3 is TGCGCCAGCAGCCAACTTAGAGGGATGGCTACGCAGTATTTT.

The V and J genes are TRBV29-1 and TRBJ1-2; tentatively, D is TRBD1 (5 bases). Germline CDR1 reads SQVTM; CDR2 reads ANQGSEA. Trimming took 1 base from V and 8 from J, leaving 8 bases between them. CDR3 length equals 11 residues. The CDR3 sequence: CSVEGGLGYTF. CDR3 nucleotide sequence: TGCAGCGTTGAAGGGGGACTCGGCTACACCTTC.

The chain links TRBV2 to TRBJ1-5; D possibly corresponds to TRBD1 (6 bases). Germline loops: CDR1 SNHLY, CDR2 FYNNEI. CDR3 length: 13 amino acids. V lost 6 bases, J lost 7 bases, and 13 bases lay in between. This chain's CDR3 is CASRRGAGQPQHF. The CDR3, as DNA: TGTGCCAGCAGGCGGGGGGCGGGACAGCCCCAGCATTTT.

The CDR3 DNA reads TGTGCCAGCAGCTTGGGTGGATCGCGCTACACCTTC. It encodes CASSLGGSRYTF. This chain joins TRBV5-6 and TRBJ1-2; D not certain. This CDR3 comprises 12 residues. CDR1 and CDR2 from the germline V gene are SGHDT and YYEEEE. V dropped 0 bases and J dropped 9 bases, with 9 bases sitting between them.

The V gene is TRBV29-1, the J gene TRBJ2-2; tentatively, D is TRBD1 (6 bases). CDR3 length: 13 residues. Trimming took 7 bases from V and 0 from J, leaving 9 bases between them. CDR1 SQVTM and CDR2 ANQGSEA come from the germline V gene. The chain's CDR3 is CSAGTPNTGELFF. CDR3 nucleotide sequence: TGCAGCGCCGGGACACCGAACACCGGGGAGCTGTTTTTT.

The CDR3 is CASSLAGGGGETQYF. CDR3 coding DNA: TGTGCCAGCAGCTTGGCCGGAGGGGGGGGAGAGACCCAGTACTTC. The rearrangement links TRBV5-4 to TRBJ2-5, with D perhaps TRBD2 (7 bases). The CDR3 has 15 residues. The germline V gene has CDR1 SGHNT and CDR2 YYREEE (reference sequence). Trimming cost V 0 bases and J 4 bases, with 13 bases left between them.

The CDR3: CSARSLGTPSGQGASGYTF. As DNA, the CDR3 is TGCAGCGCCCGGAGTTTGGGAACCCCATCCGGACAGGGGGCCTCTGGCTACACCTTC. The J gene is TRBJ1-2, the V gene TRBV29-1; TRBD1 aligns across 11 bases. The ends lost 7 bases at V and 7 bases at J; junction bases unmatched: 26. From germline, CDR1 is SQVTM and CDR2 ANQGSEA. This CDR3 spans 19 amino acids.

J is TRBJ1-5 and V is TRBV25-1, with unresolved D. Trimming shortened V by 2 bases and J by 7 bases, and 6 bases separated the two germline ends. Germline V gene sequence: CDR1 MGHDK, CDR2 SYGVNS. CDR3 size: 12 residues. As DNA, the CDR3 is TGTGCCAGCAGTGAAGGGTTGCAGCCCCAGCATTTT. Its protein product is CASSEGLQPQHF.

The chain carries TRBV30 and TRBJ2-7, with TRBD2 identical over 11 bases. This CDR3 is built from 18 residues. CDR1 is GTSNPN, CDR2 SVGIG, per germline (reference sequence). The J segment lost 0 bases and the V segment lost 6 bases, leaving 16 bases of the junction unmatched. In DNA form, the CDR3 reads TGTGCCTGTCGAAGGGGGACTAGCGGAACCAAGAGCTCCTACGAGCAGTACTTC. Its translation is CACRRGTSGTKSSYEQYF.

The rearrangement joins TRBV7-8 to TRBJ2-1; 10 bases are a match to TRBD2. CDR1 and CDR2 from the germline V gene are SGHVS and FQNEAQ. V was clipped by 5 bases and J by 3 bases; unmatched bases: 7. The CDR3 has 16 residues. CDR3 residues: CASSPPGTSDYNEQFF. In DNA, the CDR3 is TGTGCCAGCAGCCCCCCCGGGACTAGCGACTACAATGAGCAGTTCTTC. The full variable domain, its missing parts supplied by reference TRBV7-8 and TRBJ2-1, is GAGVSQSPRYKVAKRGQDVALRCDPISGHVSLFWYQQALGQGPEFLTYFQNEAQLDKSGLPSDRFFAERPEGSVSTLKIQRTQQEDSAVYLCASSPPGTSDYNEQFFGPGTRLTVL.

The CDR3 nucleotides read TGTGCCAGTAGTATCCCCGGACTAGCGGGGGGGCGAGGGAGCGATGAGCAGTTCTTC. This codes for CASSIPGLAGGRGSDEQFF. The J gene is TRBJ2-1, the V gene TRBV19; 15 bases are a match to TRBD2. The ends lost 3 bases at V and 8 bases at J; junction bases unmatched: 14. The CDR3 runs to 19 residues. Germline CDR1 reads LNHDA; CDR2 reads SQIVND (reference sequence).

The chain is built from TRBV7-9 and TRBJ2-1; either TRBD1 or TRBD2 may fit D (5 bases each). CDR1 SEHNR and CDR2 FQNEAQ come from the germline V gene (reference sequence). Trimming took off 6 bases at V and 3 bases at J, with 15 bases between the two ends. The CDR3 length is 15 residues. Written as DNA, the CDR3 is TGTGCCAGCAGGACGTGGGGGACCCTCTACAATGAGCAGTTCTTC. It encodes CASRTWGTLYNEQFF.

J is TRBJ2-4 and V is TRBV30, with D perhaps TRBD1 (6 bases). CDR1 is GTSNPN, CDR2 SVGIG, per germline (reference sequence). There are 13 residues in the CDR3. V lost 2 bases and J 8 bases, leaving 13 bases between the germline ends. Here the CDR3 DNA reads TGTGCCTGGAGTCAGGGGATCGGGGACATTCAGTACTTC. It translates to CAWSQGIGDIQYF.

In nucleotides, the CDR3 is TGTGCCAGCACCCTGGACAGAGGCTCTGGAAACACCATATATTTT. Amino acid sequence: CASTLDRGSGNTIYF. The chain combines TRBV2 with TRBJ1-3; perhaps TRBD1 as D (6 bases). The CDR3 contains 15 residues. V was cut by 7 bases and J by 0 bases, with 13 bases left in between. CDR1 and CDR2 from the germline V gene are SNHLY and FYNNEI.

DNA for the CDR3: TGTGCCAGCAGCTTAGCTAGCGGGGGGGCTTCCTACAATGAGCAGTTCTTC. It translates to CASSLASGGASYNEQFF. The V gene is TRBV7-2, the J gene TRBJ2-1; 11 nucleotides align to TRBD2. The V and J ends lost 0 bases and 1 base, in that order; junction bases with no gene match: 2. Germline V gene data show CDR1 as SGHTA and CDR2 as FQGNSA. This CDR3 has 17 residues.

This clone was recorded many times. The V gene is TRBV7-2, the J gene TRBJ2-3; either TRBD1 or TRBD2 may supply D (5 bases each). The CDR3 length is 14 residues. V shed 4 bases and J shed 6 bases, with 14 bases lying between them. Germline lookup yields CDR1 SGHTA and CDR2 FQGNSA. As DNA, the CDR3 is TGTGCCAGCAGCTACCGGGACGGCCGGGATACGCAGTATTTT. It yields the protein CASSYRDGRDTQYF.